This TCR beta chain derives from a study of OX40 agonist ivuxolimab in advanced cancers. Libraries were prepared by immunoSEQ multiplex PCR; TCRdb keeps only in-frame clonotypes and omits some of them. The data hold 40,000 to 60,000 clones, with approximately 81% observed a single time. V shed 8 bases and J 5 bases; nucleotides not matched to a gene: 5. The V gene's germline CDR1 is MNHNS and CDR2 SASEGT. This CDR3 comprises 12 residues. The receptor was derived from an adult with an advanced solid tumor such as melanoma, head and neck, liver or kidney cancer. Here the sequenced sample was CD4+ or CD8+ T cells sorted from blood, taken in a trial of the OX40 agonist ivuxolimab. The gene calls are TRBV6-1 and TRBJ2-7, with 8 bases aligning to TRBD1. The CDR3 sequence is CASAQGANEQYV. CDR3 DNA: TGTGCCAGCGCGCAGGGGGCGAACGAGCAGTACGTC.